Sequencing of this T cell receptor beta chain was carried out in a study of blood T cell repertoires in COVID-19. Background on the study: PBMCs, B-cell-depleted T cells, or T cells provided the cDNA or gDNA that made up the material.

This CDR3 is 13 amino acids long. Germline values: CDR1 MNHNS, CDR2 SASEGT. Trimming left V 3 bases short and J 4 bases short, with 9 bases between. Produced via immunoSEQ multiplex PCR; TCRdb's table is partial and in-frame only. The profile covers 40,000 to 50,000 clones, with around three quarters appearing a single time and 20% to 30% taken by the ten largest. The TCR originated in a man between 65 and 85 years old with acute or convalescent COVID-19. The V gene is TRBV6-1, the J gene TRBJ1-2; D call uncertain. Material: peripheral blood. DNA of the CDR3: TGTGCCAGCAGTGAGCCAGATCTCTATGGCTACACCTTC. Protein sequence: CASSEPDLYGYTF.